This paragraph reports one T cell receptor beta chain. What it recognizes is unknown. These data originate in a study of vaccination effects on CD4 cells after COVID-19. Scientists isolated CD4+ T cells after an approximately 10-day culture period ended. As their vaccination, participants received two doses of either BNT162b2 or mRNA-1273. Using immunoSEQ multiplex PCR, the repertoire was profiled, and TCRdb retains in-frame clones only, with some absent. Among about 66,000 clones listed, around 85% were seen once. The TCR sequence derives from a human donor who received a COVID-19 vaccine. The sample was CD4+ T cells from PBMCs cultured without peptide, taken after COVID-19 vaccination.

CDR3 in amino acids: CASGLWVAGSYNEQFF. CDR3 nucleotides: TGTGCCAGCGGTCTATGGGTAGCGGGGTCTTACAATGAGCAGTTCTTC. The chain joins TRBV7-3 to TRBJ2-1, with 8 bases matching TRBD2. With V trimmed by 8 bases and J by 4 bases, 13 bases remained unmatched. The CDR3 length is 16 residues. Germline V gene lookup returns CDR1 SGHTA and CDR2 FQGTGA.